This TCR beta chain was recorded in a study of cytomegalovirus exposure and HLA in healthy donors. Findings of the study overall: Cytomegalovirus status, reportedly, was diagnosed with high specificity and sensitivity by the classifier. There were some public TCRs occurring in many donors, but most TCR sequences were rare.

The V gene's germline CDR1 is LGHNA and CDR2 YNFKEQ. Deletions cut 1 base from V and 5 bases from J, with 9 bases between. The length of the CDR3 is 13 residues. Data came from immunoSEQ multiplex PCR; TCRdb stores just in-frame clones and leaves some out. The sample lists some 150,000 clones, roughly 86% occurring once. Details on this clone: Its antigen is unidentified.

This chain uses TRBV4-2 with TRBJ2-7; D is possibly TRBD1 (5 bases). The sequenced material came from PBMCs. The TCR comes from a man between 18 and 35 years old in good health and CMV-seropositive. The CDR3: CASSQGAGNEQYF. As DNA, the CDR3 is TGTGCCAGCAGCCAAGGGGCAGGGAACGAGCAGTACTTC.